The rows below give T cell receptor beta chains drawn from one sample of a study of blood T cell repertoires in COVID-19. TCRdb keeps only in-frame clones here, not all; method: immunoSEQ multiplex PCR. The table includes some 71,000 clones, 84% detected once. The sample taken for sequencing was peripheral blood. The receptors originated from a man aged 45-65 years with COVID-19, enrolled during active disease. CDR3s include the opening cysteine and the closing phenylalanine or tryptophan. D genes are given only for firm matches. The size field is filled for only some rows; it gives once, few, many or a size class.

V gene	D gene	J gene	clone size	CDR3 DNA	CDR3 protein
TRBV9	TRBD2	TRBJ2-5	-	TGTGCCAGCAGCGCCCGGGACTACTCAGAGACCCAGTACTTC	CASSARDYSETQYF
TRBV2	TRBD2	TRBJ2-7	-	TGTGCCAGCTCCTCGACTAGCGGCGTTTCCTACGAGCAGTACTTC	CASSSTSGVSYEQYF
TRBV28	-	TRBJ1-1	-	TGTGCCAGCAGTTTAACTCGCGGACTCCGATACACTGAAGCTTTCTTT	CASSLTRGLRYTEAFF
TRBV5-1	-	TRBJ2-3	-	TGCGCCAGCAGCTTGGATAATAGCGGCACAGATACGCAGTATTTT	CASSLDNSGTDTQYF
TRBV5-1	TRBD1	TRBJ1-1	-	TGCGCCAGCAGCATGGACAGGGAAGCTTTCTTT	CASSMDREAFF
TRBV6-5	TRBD1	TRBJ1-6	-	TGTGCCAGCAGTTTCCGGACAGGGGTGAAGAATTCACCCCTCCACTTT	CASSFRTGVKNSPLHF
TRBV25-1	-	TRBJ2-7	-	TGTGCCAGCAGGAGGGAGAGCTCCTACGAGCAGTACTTC	CASRRESSYEQYF
TRBV3-1/TRBV3-2	-	TRBJ1-3	-	TGTGCCAGCAGCCCAATGGGAGCGAGCTCTGGAAACACCATATATTTT	CASSPMGASSGNTIYF
TRBV7-9	-	TRBJ1-1	-	TGTGCCAGCAGCCGATTTGGGGCGAACACTGAAGCTTTCTTT	CASSRFGANTEAFF
TRBV19	-	TRBJ2-1	-	TGTGCCAGTAGTACCAGGGGTGATGAGCAGTTCTTC	CASSTRGDEQFF
TRBV4-2	-	TRBJ1-6	-	TGTGCCAGCAGCCAAGATCTTAGTCAGAGGGCCCTCCACTTT	CASSQDLSQRALHF
TRBV2	-	TRBJ2-1	-	TGTGCCAGCAGTGTGCGGCGGGGTCTCTACAATGAGCAGTTCTTC	CASSVRRGLYNEQFF
TRBV6-6	-	TRBJ1-6	-	TGTGCCAGCACCCAATGGGGGACTGCTAATTCACCCCTCCACTTT	CASTQWGTANSPLHF
TRBV5-5	TRBD1	TRBJ1-2	-	TGTGCCAGCAGCTTTACCTCCCGGACTACAGGGGGCAAGAATGGCTACACCTTC	CASSFTSRTTGGKNGYTF
TRBV7-9	-	TRBJ1-1	few	TGTGCCAGCAGCCAAGGACAGAACACTGAAGCTTTCTTT	CASSQGQNTEAFF
TRBV7-2	-	TRBJ2-3	-	TGTGCCAGCAGCGAGGGGGGGGGCTACACAGATACGCAGTATTTT	CASSEGGGYTDTQYF
TRBV23-1	-	TRBJ1-1	-	TGCGCCAGCAGTCAATCCCAGGGTTTAGACAACACTGAAGCTTTCTTT	CASSQSQGLDNTEAFF
TRBV11-1	-	TRBJ2-5	-	TGTGCCAGCAGCTTAGCGGGGGGATTTCAAGAGACCCAGTACTTC	CASSLAGGFQETQYF
TRBV19	-	TRBJ1-2	many	TGTGCCAGTAGTACCCCGACAGGTATGGATGGCTACACCTTC	CASSTPTGMDGYTF
TRBV7-2	TRBD2	TRBJ2-5	-	TGTGCCAGCAGCTTGGGCGGGGGGGGCCAAGAGACCCAGTACTTC	CASSLGGGGQETQYF
TRBV11-2	TRBD1	TRBJ2-3	-	TGTGCCAGCAGCTTCGGTCTGGGGACAGGGCGCACAGATACGCAGTATTTT	CASSFGLGTGRTDTQYF
TRBV9	-	TRBJ2-6	-	TGTGCCAGCAGCTCTCCAAGGGAGGGGGGCTCTGGGGCCAACGTCCTGACTTTC	CASSSPREGGSGANVLTF
TRBV6-6	TRBD1	TRBJ2-2	-	TGTGCCACCAACGCCGGGACAGGATCCACCGGGGAGCTGTTTTTT	CATNAGTGSTGELFF
TRBV28	-	TRBJ2-1	-	TGTGCCAGCCTTCGCCGAGGGGGGGCCTGGCAGTTCTTC	CASLRRGGAWQFF
TRBV11-2	TRBD1	TRBJ1-2	-	TGTGCCAGCAGCCTCGGACAGGGGATCTATGGCTACACCTTC	CASSLGQGIYGYTF
TRBV19	TRBD1	TRBJ2-7	-	TGTGCCAGTAGTTCTTCGACAGGGGCCTACGAGCAGTACTTC	CASSSSTGAYEQYF
TRBV3-1/TRBV3-2	-	TRBJ2-5	-	TGTGCCAGCAGAAGGGGCAGTAAGGAGACCCAGTACTTC	CASRRGSKETQYF
TRBV4-3	-	TRBJ1-1	-	TGCGCCAGCAGCCAAGGAGAATCCAGGGCGGACACTGAAGCTTTCTTT	CASSQGESRADTEAFF
TRBV4-2	TRBD1	TRBJ1-3	few	TGTGCCAGCAGCCAGAGAAGGGACAGGACTGGAAACACCATATATTTT	CASSQRRDRTGNTIYF
TRBV25-1	TRBD1	TRBJ2-5	-	TGTGCCAGCAGTGAAGGGACAGGGCCACTACAAGAGACCCAGTACTTC	CASSEGTGPLQETQYF
TRBV2	TRBD1	TRBJ1-5	-	TGTGCCAGCACCTCGGACAGGAGGCCAAATCAGCCCCAGCATTTT	CASTSDRRPNQPQHF
TRBV4-1	-	TRBJ2-7	-	TGCGCCAGCAGCCAGACTAATTCTGTTGACGAGCAGTACTTC	CASSQTNSVDEQYF
TRBV5-1	TRBD1	TRBJ2-7	-	TGCGCCAGCAGCCCATTTGCCGGGACAGGGATAGTGTACGAGCAGTACTTC	CASSPFAGTGIVYEQYF
TRBV30	TRBD1	TRBJ1-4	few	TGTGCCTGGAGCGGCGGGACAGGGAATGAAAAACTGTTTTTT	CAWSGGTGNEKLFF
TRBV5-4	TRBD2	TRBJ2-1	-	TGTGCCAGCAGCTTGGCCCCGGCGGGGGAACTAATACGTGAGCAGTTCTTC	CASSLAPAGELIREQFF
TRBV6-4	TRBD1	TRBJ1-5	-	TGTGCCAGCAGTAAAGACAGGGACCAGCCCCAGCATTTT	CASSKDRDQPQHF
TRBV18	-	TRBJ1-2	-	TGTGCCAGCTCCGCCCGGGACAACAACTATGGCTACACCTTC	CASSARDNNYGYTF
TRBV27	-	TRBJ1-2	-	TGTGCCAGCAGTCCGACCCGGACACAGAATGTCGATGGCTACACCTTC	CASSPTRTQNVDGYTF
TRBV10-3	TRBD2	TRBJ2-2	-	TGTGCCATCAGTGAATTAGGACTAGCGGGGAACACCGGGGAGCTGTTTTTT	CAISELGLAGNTGELFF
TRBV19	TRBD1	TRBJ2-1	few	TGTGCCAGTACCGGGACAGGGGTCGAGGCTGAGCAGTTCTTC	CASTGTGVEAEQFF
TRBV4-1	TRBD1	TRBJ2-2	-	TGCGCCAGCAGGTCGATAGGGGGCGGCGGGGAGCTGTTTTTT	CASRSIGGGGELFF
TRBV3-1/TRBV3-2	-	TRBJ2-1	-	TGTGCCAGCAGCCAAGGATTCTTAAGGGTTCGGGCGGGGAACAATGAGCAGTTCTTC	CASSQGFLRVRAGNNEQFF
TRBV7-9	-	TRBJ2-3	few	TGTGCCAGCAGCTTAGTTTCACATAACCCAGATACGCAGTATTTT	CASSLVSHNPDTQYF
TRBV19	-	TRBJ1-5	-	TGTGCCAGTAGAATCGACAGTTTCTTGGGGTATAGCAATCAGCCCCAGCATTTT	CASRIDSFLGYSNQPQHF
TRBV2	TRBD1	TRBJ1-5	once	TGTGCCAGCAGTGTCGACAGGGATCAGCCCCAGCATTTT	CASSVDRDQPQHF
TRBV18	-	TRBJ2-7	-	TGTGCCAGCTCACCAGGGGACACCTACGAGCAGTACTTC	CASSPGDTYEQYF
TRBV4-1	TRBD1	TRBJ1-1	-	TGCGCCAGCAGCCACCCGGGACAGGGGATGAACACTGAAGCTTTCTTT	CASSHPGQGMNTEAFF
TRBV13	-	TRBJ1-1	-	TGTGCCAGCACCCGGGGGGGGTCGGACACTGAAGCTTTCTTT	CASTRGGSDTEAFF
TRBV19	TRBD1	TRBJ2-7	-	TGTGCCAGTAGTATTCCCGGACAGGGGTTTCTCTACGAGCAGTACTTC	CASSIPGQGFLYEQYF
TRBV30	TRBD1	TRBJ1-2	-	TGTGCCTGGAGTGTACTTGGGACAGGGGATGGCTACACCTTC	CAWSVLGTGDGYTF
TRBV5-6	-	TRBJ1-2	medium-sized	TGTGCCAGCAGCTTGAGGGGCTATGGCTACACCTTC	CASSLRGYGYTF
TRBV7-3	-	TRBJ2-3	-	TGTGCCAGCAGCTTATGGCAGGGCGGTGTAACAGATACGCAGTATTTT	CASSLWQGGVTDTQYF
TRBV7-2	TRBD2	TRBJ2-7	-	TGTGCCAGCAGCCCCGGACTAGGGCGCTATGAGCAGTACTTC	CASSPGLGRYEQYF
TRBV5-1	-	TRBJ1-2	-	TGCGCCAGCAGCTTGGCGGGGGTGGGGAGTGTCTATGGCTACACCTTC	CASSLAGVGSVYGYTF
TRBV27	TRBD1	TRBJ2-7	once	TGTGCCAGCAGTTTAGGGACAGGGTTTAGTTACGAGCAGTACTTC	CASSLGTGFSYEQYF
TRBV5-1	TRBD1	TRBJ1-2	-	TGCGCCAGCAGCCATAGGTGGGACAGAAGAAAACAAATATATGGCTACACCTTC	CASSHRWDRRKQIYGYTF
TRBV13	-	TRBJ1-1	-	TGTGCCAGCAGCCCGACGGGGGGATACACTGAAGCTTTCTTT	CASSPTGGYTEAFF
TRBV6-5	TRBD1	TRBJ1-2	once	TGTGCCAGCAGTCTCTACAGGGGGCGAGGGTATGGCTACACCTTC	CASSLYRGRGYGYTF